Following are 20 T cell receptor beta chains from one sample sequenced in a study of cytomegalovirus exposure and HLA in healthy donors. PCR primers comprised 60 Vbeta and 13 Jbeta primers. Clones were sequenced by immunoSEQ multiplex PCR, and TCRdb holds only the in-frame ones, with some missing. In the table there are approximately 160,000 clones, roughly 80% of which are singletons. The sequenced sample was PBMCs. These TCRs come from a woman aged 18-29 years in good health and CMV-seronegative.

This chain connects TRBV5-8 to TRBJ2-7; 7 bases agree with TRBD2. Per the germline V gene, CDR1 is SGHTS and CDR2 is YDEGEE. CDR3 size: 15 residues. The ends lost 1 base at V and 7 bases at J; junction bases unmatched: 11. The CDR3 is CASSLIPAGVLEQYF. In DNA, the CDR3 is TGTGCCAGCAGCTTGATCCCGGCGGGAGTCCTTGAGCAGTACTTC.

The chain links TRBV5-1 to TRBJ2-5; a possible D gene is TRBD1 (6 bases). Per germline, CDR1 SGHRS and CDR2 YFSETQ. The V gene lost 1 base and the J gene lost 5 bases, with 12 bases spanning the gap. This CDR3 region has 14 residues. CDR3 region: CASSLQGPGETQYF. The DNA of the CDR3 is TGCGCCAGCAGCTTGCAGGGGCCTGGGGAGACCCAGTACTTC.

The rearrangement uses TRBV11-3 and TRBJ2-3; TRBD2 aligns across 7 bases. This CDR3 contains 16 residues. Losses at the gene ends were 1 base for V and 5 bases for J; bases not matched to a gene: 9. Germline-derived CDR1 and CDR2 are SGHNT and YENEEA. CDR3 sequence: CASSLGFGRQGDTQYF. CDR3 nucleotide sequence: TGTGCCAGCAGCTTAGGCTTCGGGAGGCAGGGAGATACGCAGTATTTT.

The gene calls are TRBV5-1 and TRBJ2-6; D possibly corresponds to TRBD1 (6 bases). CDR3 size: 18 residues. Deletions cut 0 bases from V and 1 base from J, with 14 bases between. The germline V gene encodes CDR1 SGHRS and CDR2 YFSETQ. CDR3 residues: CASSLGRPGVSGANVLTF. The CDR3 region has the DNA TGCGCCAGCAGCTTGGGGAGGCCAGGGGTTTCTGGGGCCAACGTCCTGACTTTC.

The chain combines TRBV19 with TRBJ1-1; no reliable D call. CDR3 length equals 14 residues. V was pared by 3 bases and J by 3 bases, with 11 bases between. Germline CDR1 reads LNHDA; CDR2 reads SQIVND (reference sequence). The CDR3: CASSIQLPDTEAFF. CDR3 nucleotide sequence: TGTGCCAGTAGTATTCAATTGCCGGACACTGAAGCTTTCTTT.

About this clone: Other DNA sequences of this sample code for an identical CDR3. V is TRBV7-8 and J is TRBJ2-7; no clear D gene. Per germline, CDR1 SGHVS and CDR2 FQNEAQ. The CDR3 consists of 11 residues. Between the trimmed V and J ends, which lost 4 bases and 2 bases, there was a span of 3 bases. In DNA form, the CDR3 reads TGTGCCAGCAGCTCAACCTACGAGCAGTACTTC. Translated, it gives CASSSTYEQYF.

V and J are TRBV11-2 and TRBJ2-7; TRBD2 is a possible D gene (6 bases). The CDR3 is 16 residues long. The germline V and J ends were trimmed by 4 bases and 0 bases, with 16 bases remaining between them. The germline V gene has CDR1 SGHAT and CDR2 FQNNGV. The CDR3 loop reads CASSSTGGSASYEQYF. The CDR3 nucleotides read TGTGCCAGCAGCTCCACCGGGGGTTCCGCCTCCTACGAGCAGTACTTC.

The V and J genes are TRBV6-6 and TRBJ2-5; 7 nucleotides match TRBD2. The CDR3 has 15 amino acids. The germline gives CDR1 MNHNY, CDR2 SVGAGI (reference sequence). The V and J ends lost 2 bases and 3 bases, in that order; junction bases with no gene match: 6. DNA for the CDR3: TGTGCCAGCAGTTACCCTAGCGGCCGGGAAGAGACCCAGTACTTC. This encodes CASSYPSGREETQYF.

In this sample, this clone turned up a few times. The V call is TRBV6-4, the J call TRBJ2-1; the match to TRBD2 covers 12 bases. After removal of 5 bases from V and 7 bases from J, the junction contained 3 bases not matched to a gene. The CDR3 loop spans 14 amino acids. The germline gives CDR1 MRHNA, CDR2 SNTAGT. As DNA, the CDR3 is TGTGCCAGCAGTATGACTAGCGGGGGAAATGAGCAGTTCTTC. Protein product: CASSMTSGGNEQFF.

This sequence joins TRBV28 and TRBJ2-7, with a tentative D call TRBD1 (6 bases). This CDR3 has 14 residues. CDR1 MDHEN and CDR2 SYDVKM come from the germline V gene. V lost 7 bases to trimming and J lost 6 bases, with 19 bases between them. Here the CDR3 DNA reads TGTGCCAGCATCCCGGCTGCCTTCAGGGGCGAGCAGTACTTC. Protein: CASIPAAFRGEQYF.

Concerning this clone itself: The identical CDR3 is also encoded by other nucleotide sequences in the sample. The gene calls are TRBV28 and TRBJ2-7; no firm D call. Germline CDR1 MDHEN, CDR2 SYDVKM. The CDR3 is 12 amino acids. V lost 1 base and J 2 bases, leaving 3 bases between the germline ends. CDR3 in DNA: TGTGCCAGCAGTTTATCCGCCTACGAGCAGTACTTC. Its translation: CASSLSAYEQYF.

The CDR3 nucleotides read TGCGCCAGCAGTACTACAGGGTCTGGAAACACCATATATTTT. Protein product: CASSTTGSGNTIYF. The chain links TRBV10-1 to TRBJ1-3; TRBD1 might be the D (6 bases). V was trimmed by 5 bases and J by 1 base, leaving 9 bases between them. The CDR3 runs 14 residues. Germline assignment: CDR1 WNHNN and CDR2 SYGVQD (reference sequence).

The chain uses TRBV27 and TRBJ2-7, with 9 bases lining up with TRBD1. Germline assignment: CDR1 MNHEY and CDR2 SMNVEV (reference sequence). V was clipped by 4 bases and J by 2 bases; unmatched bases: 15. CDR3 size: 18 residues. The chain's CDR3 is CASSSFLVRGTGPYEQYF. The DNA of the CDR3 is TGTGCCAGCAGTTCCTTCCTGGTTAGAGGGACAGGGCCCTACGAGCAGTACTTC.

The chain carries TRBV11-2 and TRBJ2-3, with TRBD2 matching 7 bases. Germline-derived CDR1 and CDR2 are SGHAT and FQNNGV. The CDR3 runs to 13 residues. The J segment lost 10 bases and the V segment lost 4 bases, leaving 8 bases of the junction unmatched. In DNA form, the CDR3 reads TGTGCCAGCAGCTCCAATGCGGGGGAAGCGCAGTATTTT. Residues: CASSSNAGEAQYF.

The gene calls are TRBV2 and TRBJ2-1; TRBD2 matches 11 bases. CDR1 SNHLY and CDR2 FYNNEI come from the germline V gene. The trim removed 7 bases at V and 3 bases at J, leaving 5 bases unmatched. The CDR3 length is 15 residues. Here the CDR3 reads CASTSLAGGYNEQFF. DNA of the CDR3: TGTGCCAGCACCAGCCTAGCGGGAGGCTACAATGAGCAGTTCTTC.

The CDR3 sequence is CASSLMQGVGYEQYF. CDR3 coding DNA: TGTGCCAGCAGCTTAATGCAGGGGGTGGGCTACGAGCAGTACTTC. The chain employs TRBV5-6 and TRBJ2-7; 7 bases line up with TRBD1. This CDR3 has 15 residues. Per germline, CDR1 SGHDT and CDR2 YYEEEE. J was trimmed by 3 bases and V by 2 bases; bases with no gene match: 8.

This clone came up once. This chain uses TRBV28 with TRBJ1-5; TRBD1 matches 8 bases. This CDR3 is 17 amino acids long. Trimming at V came to 7 bases and at J to 4 bases, leaving 15 bases not matched to a gene. Germline lookup yields CDR1 MDHEN and CDR2 SYDVKM. The CDR3 DNA is TGTGCCAGCACCGGGACAGGTTTATGGGTGGGGAATCAGCCCCAGCATTTT. Residues: CASTGTGLWVGNQPQHF.

This chain links TRBV6-5 with TRBJ1-1; D remains unclear. The CDR3 has 13 amino acids. Per germline, CDR1 MNHEY and CDR2 SVGAGI. The germline V and J ends were trimmed by 6 bases and 1 base, with 9 bases remaining between them. The CDR3 loop reads CASSRVPNTEAFF. CDR3 sequence (DNA): TGTGCCAGCAGCCGGGTGCCGAACACTGAAGCTTTCTTT.

V gene TRBV4-2 combines with J gene TRBJ2-2, with TRBD2 matching 8 bases. The germline V gene has CDR1 LGHNA and CDR2 YNFKEQ. This CDR3 spans 16 amino acids. J gave up 8 bases and V 4 bases, and 12 bases lay outside the gene matches. The CDR3 region is CASSPRREDYQGELFF. In nucleotides, the CDR3 is TGTGCCAGCAGCCCTCGGCGGGAGGACTATCAAGGGGAGCTGTTTTTT.

V and J are TRBV28 and TRBJ2-7; possibly TRBD1 for D (5 bases). The V and J ends lost 4 bases and 7 bases respectively, with 17 bases between them. The CDR3 covers 14 residues. Germline CDR1 and CDR2: MDHEN and SYDVKM. CDR3 DNA sequence: TGTGCCAGCAGTTCGGACACGTTTGTTGAAGAGCAGTACTTC. This translates into CASSSDTFVEEQYF.